This TCR beta chain was sequenced for a study of CD8 T cells in ankylosing spondylitis. TCRdb processed the 5' RACE reads anew with MiXCR; each CDR3 protein has one entry. The data show roughly 35,000 distinct CDR3 sequences, roughly 9.6% seen once. Trimming took 7 bases from V and 0 from J, leaving 10 bases between them. The germline V gene encodes CDR1 DFQATT and CDR2 SNEGSKA (reference sequence). The CDR3 spans 12 residues. This clonotype is classed as medium-sized. This receptor was taken from a male donor with ankylosing spondylitis. Sequenced input: synovial fluid, either unsorted or a sorted T cell fraction (not recorded which). J is TRBJ2-7 and V is TRBV20-1; D unresolved. Here the CDR3 reads CSVGDNSYEQYF. CDR3 sequence (DNA): TGCAGTGTTGGAGACAACTCCTACGAGCAGTACTTC.